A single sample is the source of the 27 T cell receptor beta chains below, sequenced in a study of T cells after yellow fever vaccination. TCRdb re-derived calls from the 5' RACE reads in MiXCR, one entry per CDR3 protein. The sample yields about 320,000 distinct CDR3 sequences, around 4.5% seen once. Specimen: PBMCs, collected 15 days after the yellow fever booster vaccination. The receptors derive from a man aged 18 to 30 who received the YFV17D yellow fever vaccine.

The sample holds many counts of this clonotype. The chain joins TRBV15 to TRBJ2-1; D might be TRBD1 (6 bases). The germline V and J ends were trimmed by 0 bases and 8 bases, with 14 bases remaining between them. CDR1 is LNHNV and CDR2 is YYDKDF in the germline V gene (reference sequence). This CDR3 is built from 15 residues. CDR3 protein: CATSRDYQGHDEQFF. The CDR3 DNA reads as TGTGCCACCAGCAGAGATTACCAGGGGCACGATGAGCAGTTCTTC.

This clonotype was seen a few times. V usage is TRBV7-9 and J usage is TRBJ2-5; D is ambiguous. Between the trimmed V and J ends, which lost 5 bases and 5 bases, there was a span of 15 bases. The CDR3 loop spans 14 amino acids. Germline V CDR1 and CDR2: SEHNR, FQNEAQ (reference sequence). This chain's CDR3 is CASSETVNSETQYF. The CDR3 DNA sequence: TGTGCCAGCAGCGAAACAGTCAACTCGGAGACCCAGTACTTC.

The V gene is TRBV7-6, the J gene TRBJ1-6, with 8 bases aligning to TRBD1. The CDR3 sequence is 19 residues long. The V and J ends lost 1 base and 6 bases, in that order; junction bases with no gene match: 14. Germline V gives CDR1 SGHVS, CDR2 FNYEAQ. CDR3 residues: CASSLGGETGAGGNSPLHF. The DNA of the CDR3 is TGTGCCAGCAGCTTAGGTGGCGAGACAGGGGCTGGAGGTAATTCACCCCTCCACTTT.

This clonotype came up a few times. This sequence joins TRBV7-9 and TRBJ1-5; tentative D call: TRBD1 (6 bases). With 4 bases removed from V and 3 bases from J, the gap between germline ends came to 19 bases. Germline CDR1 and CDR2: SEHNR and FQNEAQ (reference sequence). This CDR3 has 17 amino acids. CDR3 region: CASSYIGGAGVNQPQHF. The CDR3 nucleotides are TGTGCCAGCAGCTATATCGGGGGGGCGGGCGTCAATCAGCCCCAGCATTTT.

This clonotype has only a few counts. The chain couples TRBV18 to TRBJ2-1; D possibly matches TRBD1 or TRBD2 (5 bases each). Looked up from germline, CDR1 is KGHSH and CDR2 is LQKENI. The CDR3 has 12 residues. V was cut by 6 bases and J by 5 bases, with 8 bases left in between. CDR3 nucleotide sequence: TGTGCCAGCTCCCTGGGGGACAATGAGCAGTTCTTC. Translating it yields CASSLGDNEQFF. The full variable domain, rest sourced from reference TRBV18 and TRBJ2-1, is NAGVMQNPRHLVRRRGQEARLRCSPMKGHSHVYWYRQLPEEGLKFMVYLQKENIIDESGMPKERFSAEFPKEGPSILRIQQVVRGDSAAYFCASSLGDNEQFFGPGTRLTVL.

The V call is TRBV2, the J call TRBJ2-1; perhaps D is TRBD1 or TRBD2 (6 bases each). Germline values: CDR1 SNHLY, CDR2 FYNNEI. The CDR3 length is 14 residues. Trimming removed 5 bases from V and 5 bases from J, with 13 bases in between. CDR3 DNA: TGTGCCAGCAGTTTTCGGGGGCCAGACAATGAGCAGTTCTTC. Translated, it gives CASSFRGPDNEQFF.

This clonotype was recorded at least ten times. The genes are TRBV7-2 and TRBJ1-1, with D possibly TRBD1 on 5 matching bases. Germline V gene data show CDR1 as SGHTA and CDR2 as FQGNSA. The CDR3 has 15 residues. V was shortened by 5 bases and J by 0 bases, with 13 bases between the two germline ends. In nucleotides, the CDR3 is TGTGCCAGCAGCCCAGACCGACAGATGAACACTGAAGCTTTCTTT. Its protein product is CASSPDRQMNTEAFF.

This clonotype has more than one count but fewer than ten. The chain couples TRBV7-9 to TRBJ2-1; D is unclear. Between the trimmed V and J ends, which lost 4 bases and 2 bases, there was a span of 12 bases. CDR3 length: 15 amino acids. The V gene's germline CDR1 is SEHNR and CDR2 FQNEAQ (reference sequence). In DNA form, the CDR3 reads TGTGCCAGCAGCTACCGGGCAATCGCCTACAATGAGCAGTTCTTC. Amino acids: CASSYRAIAYNEQFF.

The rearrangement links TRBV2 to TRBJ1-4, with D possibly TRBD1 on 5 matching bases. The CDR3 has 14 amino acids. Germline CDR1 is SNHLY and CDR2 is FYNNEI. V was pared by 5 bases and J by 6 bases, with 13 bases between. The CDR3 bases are TGTGCCAGCAGTTCTGACAGCCTAGATGAAAAACTGTTTTTT. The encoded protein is CASSSDSLDEKLFF.

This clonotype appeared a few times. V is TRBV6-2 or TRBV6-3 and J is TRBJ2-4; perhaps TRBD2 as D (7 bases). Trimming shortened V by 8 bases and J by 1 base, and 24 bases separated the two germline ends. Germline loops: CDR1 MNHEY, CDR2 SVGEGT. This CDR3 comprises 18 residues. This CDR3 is CASGSPKRGAVAKNIQYF. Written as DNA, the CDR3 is TGTGCCAGCGGCTCACCCAAACGGGGGGCGGTTGCCAAAAACATTCAGTACTTC.

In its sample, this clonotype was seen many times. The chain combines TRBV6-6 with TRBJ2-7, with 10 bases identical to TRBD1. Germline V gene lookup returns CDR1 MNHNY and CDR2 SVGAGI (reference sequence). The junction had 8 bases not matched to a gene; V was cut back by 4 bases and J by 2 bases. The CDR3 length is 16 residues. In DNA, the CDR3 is TGTGCCAGCAGTTCCTTTGGGACAGGGGAAACCTACGAGCAGTACTTC. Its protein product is CASSSFGTGETYEQYF.

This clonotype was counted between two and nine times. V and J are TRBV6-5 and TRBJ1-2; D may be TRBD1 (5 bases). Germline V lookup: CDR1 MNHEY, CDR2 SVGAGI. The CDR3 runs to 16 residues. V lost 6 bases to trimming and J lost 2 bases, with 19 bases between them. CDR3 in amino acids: CASRRIRLGENYGYTF. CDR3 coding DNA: TGTGCCAGCAGGCGAATCCGATTAGGGGAAAACTATGGCTACACCTTC.

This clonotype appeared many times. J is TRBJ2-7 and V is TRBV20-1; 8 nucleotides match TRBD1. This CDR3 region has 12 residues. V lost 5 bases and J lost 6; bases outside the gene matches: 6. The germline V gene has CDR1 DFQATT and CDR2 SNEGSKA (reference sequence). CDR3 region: CSASSTGVEQYV. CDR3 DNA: TGCAGTGCTTCATCGACAGGGGTCGAGCAGTACGTC.

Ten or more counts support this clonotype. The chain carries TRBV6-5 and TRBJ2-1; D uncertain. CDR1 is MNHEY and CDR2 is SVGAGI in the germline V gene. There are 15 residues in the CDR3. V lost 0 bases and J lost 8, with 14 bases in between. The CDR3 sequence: CASSYSSGFSDEQFF. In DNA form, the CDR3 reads TGTGCCAGCAGTTACTCGAGTGGGTTCTCCGATGAGCAGTTCTTC.

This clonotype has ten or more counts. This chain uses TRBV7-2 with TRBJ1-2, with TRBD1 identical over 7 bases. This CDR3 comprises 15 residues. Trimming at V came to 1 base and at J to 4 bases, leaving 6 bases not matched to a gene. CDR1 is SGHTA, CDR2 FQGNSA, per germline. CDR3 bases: TGTGCCAGCAGCTTAGAAGCCCAGGGGGGCTATGGCTACACCTTC. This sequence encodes CASSLEAQGGYGYTF. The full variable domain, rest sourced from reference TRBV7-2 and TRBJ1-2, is GAGVSQSPSNKVTEKGKDVELRCDPISGHTALYWYRQSLGQGLEFLIYFQGNSAPDKSGLPSDRFSAERTGGSVSTLTIQRTQQEDSAVYLCASSLEAQGGYGYTFGSGTRLTVV.

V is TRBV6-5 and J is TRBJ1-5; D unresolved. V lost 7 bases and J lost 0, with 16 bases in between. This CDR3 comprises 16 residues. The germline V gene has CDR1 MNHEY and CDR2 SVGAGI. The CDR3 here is CASKPNGLYSNQPQHF. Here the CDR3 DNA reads TGTGCCAGCAAACCAAATGGATTATATAGCAATCAGCCCCAGCATTTT.

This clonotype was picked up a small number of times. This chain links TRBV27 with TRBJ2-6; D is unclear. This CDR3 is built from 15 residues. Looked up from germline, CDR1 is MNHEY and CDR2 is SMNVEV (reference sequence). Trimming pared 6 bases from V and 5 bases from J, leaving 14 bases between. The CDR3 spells CASSPAPAWANVLTF. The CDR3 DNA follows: TGTGCCAGCAGCCCCGCCCCCGCTTGGGCCAACGTCCTGACTTTC.

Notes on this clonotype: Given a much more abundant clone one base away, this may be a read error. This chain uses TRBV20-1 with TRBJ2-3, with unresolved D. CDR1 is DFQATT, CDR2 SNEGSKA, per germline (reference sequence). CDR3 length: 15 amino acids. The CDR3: CCARAPRQRTDTQYF. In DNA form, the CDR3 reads TGCTGTGCTAGAGCCCCCCGGCAGCGCACAGATACGCAGTATTTT.

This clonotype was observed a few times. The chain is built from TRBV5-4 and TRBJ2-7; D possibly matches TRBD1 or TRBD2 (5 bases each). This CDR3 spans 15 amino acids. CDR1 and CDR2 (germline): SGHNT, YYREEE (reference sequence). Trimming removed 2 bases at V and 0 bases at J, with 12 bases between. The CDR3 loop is CASSLGWDGSYEQYF. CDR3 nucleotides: TGTGCCAGCAGCTTAGGCTGGGACGGCTCCTACGAGCAGTACTTC.

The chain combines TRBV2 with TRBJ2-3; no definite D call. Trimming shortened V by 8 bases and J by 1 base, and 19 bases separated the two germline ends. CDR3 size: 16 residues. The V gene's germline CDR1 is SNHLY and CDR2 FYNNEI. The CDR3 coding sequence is TGTGCCAGCCGCCTAAGAGGTGCTGTTGGCACAGATACGCAGTATTTT. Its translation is CASRLRGAVGTDTQYF.

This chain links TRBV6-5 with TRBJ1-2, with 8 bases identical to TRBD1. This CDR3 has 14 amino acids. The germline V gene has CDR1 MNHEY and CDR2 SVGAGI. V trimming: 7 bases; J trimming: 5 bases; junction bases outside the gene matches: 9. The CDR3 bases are TGTGCCAGCACCGGGACAGGCGACGGGTATGGCTACACCTTC. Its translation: CASTGTGDGYGYTF.

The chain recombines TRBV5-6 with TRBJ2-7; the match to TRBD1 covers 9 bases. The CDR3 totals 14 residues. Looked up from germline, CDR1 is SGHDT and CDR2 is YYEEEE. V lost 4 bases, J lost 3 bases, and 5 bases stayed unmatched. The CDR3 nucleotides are TGTGCCAGCAGCCCCACGGACAGGGGCTACGAGCAGTACGTC. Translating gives CASSPTDRGYEQYV.

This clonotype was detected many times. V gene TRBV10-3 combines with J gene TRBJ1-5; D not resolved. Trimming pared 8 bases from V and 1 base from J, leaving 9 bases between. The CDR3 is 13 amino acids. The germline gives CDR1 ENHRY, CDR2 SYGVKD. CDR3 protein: CAIGRGSNQPQHF. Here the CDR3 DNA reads TGTGCCATCGGTCGCGGGAGCAATCAGCCCCAGCATTTT.

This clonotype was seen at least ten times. CDR3: CASRVTWGYGYTF. CDR3 coding DNA: TGTGCCAGCAGGGTGACGTGGGGGTATGGCTACACCTTC. This rearrangement joins TRBV28 to TRBJ1-2; tentative D call: TRBD1 (5 bases). The CDR3 is 13 amino acids. Per germline, CDR1 MDHEN and CDR2 SYDVKM. The ends were cut back, 6 bases at V and 5 bases at J, with 13 bases in the middle.

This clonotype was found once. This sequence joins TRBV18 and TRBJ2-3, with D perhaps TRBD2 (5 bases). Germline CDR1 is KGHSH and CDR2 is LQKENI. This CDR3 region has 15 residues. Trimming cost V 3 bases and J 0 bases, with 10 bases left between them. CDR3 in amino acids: CASSPRTDSTDTQYF. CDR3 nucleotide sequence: TGTGCCAGCTCACCCAGGACTGATAGCACAGATACGCAGTATTTT. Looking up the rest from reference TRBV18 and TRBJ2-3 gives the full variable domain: NAGVMQNPRHLVRRRGQEARLRCSPMKGHSHVYWYRQLPEEGLKFMVYLQKENIIDESGMPKERFSAEFPKEGPSILRIQQVVRGDSAAYFCASSPRTDSTDTQYFGPGTRLTVL.

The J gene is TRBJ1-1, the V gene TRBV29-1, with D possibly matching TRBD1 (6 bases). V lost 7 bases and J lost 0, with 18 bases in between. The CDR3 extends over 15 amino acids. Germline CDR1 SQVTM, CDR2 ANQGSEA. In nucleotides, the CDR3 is TGCAGCGGAGCCAGGGGAAGGGTGGTGAACACTGAAGCTTTCTTT. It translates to CSGARGRVVNTEAFF.

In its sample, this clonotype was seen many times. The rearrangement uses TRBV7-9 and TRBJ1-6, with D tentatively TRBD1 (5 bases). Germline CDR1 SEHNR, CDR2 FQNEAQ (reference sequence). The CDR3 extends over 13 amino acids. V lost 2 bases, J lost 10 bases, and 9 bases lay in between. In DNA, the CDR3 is TGTGCCAGCAGCTTACAGGGTGGGTCACCCCTCCACTTT. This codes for CASSLQGGSPLHF.